This section outlines one T cell receptor beta chain sequence together with its context. In the authors' workflow: Amplification from reference gene primers served as the basis for estimated nucleated cell counts. Sequencing was performed with immunoSEQ multiplex PCR; in TCRdb, only in-frame clones are kept and a portion is missing. The D gene and trimming were derived from the DNA, and the V and J assignments and clone size from that table. This table holds roughly 80,000 clones, roughly 82% found once. The V gene end was trimmed by 0 bases and the J gene end by 0 bases; junction bases not matched to a gene: 2. Germline-derived CDR1 and CDR2 are SGHRS and YFSETQ. The CDR3 has 15 residues. The data are from a study of blood T cell repertoires in COVID-19. Study context: COVID-19 samples from acute and convalescent phases originated in the United States, Italy and Spain. T cells, B-cell-depleted T cells, or PBMCs supplied cDNA or gDNA.

V usage is TRBV5-1 and J usage is TRBJ2-7; TRBD1 matches at 8 bases. This clonotype was obtained from a human donor in a cohort sampled during active COVID-19. Sequencing was carried out using peripheral blood. The CDR3 coding sequence is TGCGCCAGCAGCTTGGGACAGGGGTTCTCCTACGAGCAGTACTTC. Translation: CASSLGQGFSYEQYF.